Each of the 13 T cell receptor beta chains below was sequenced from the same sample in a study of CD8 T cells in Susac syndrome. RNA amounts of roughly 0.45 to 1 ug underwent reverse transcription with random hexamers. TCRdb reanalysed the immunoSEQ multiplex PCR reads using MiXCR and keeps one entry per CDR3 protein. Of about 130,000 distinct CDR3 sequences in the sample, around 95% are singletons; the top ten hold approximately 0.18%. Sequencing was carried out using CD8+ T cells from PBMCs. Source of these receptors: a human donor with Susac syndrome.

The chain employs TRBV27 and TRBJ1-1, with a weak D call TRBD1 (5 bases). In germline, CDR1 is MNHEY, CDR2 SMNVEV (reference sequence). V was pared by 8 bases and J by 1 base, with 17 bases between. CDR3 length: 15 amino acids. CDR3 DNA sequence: TGTGCCAGCGAGAAGTCGGGGGAGGCGAACACTGAAGCTTTCTTT. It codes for CASEKSGEANTEAFF.

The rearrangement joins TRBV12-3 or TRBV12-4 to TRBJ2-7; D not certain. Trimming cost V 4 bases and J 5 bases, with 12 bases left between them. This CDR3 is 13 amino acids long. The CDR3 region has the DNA TGTGCCAGCAGTTCTCATCCTCGAAACGAGCAGTACTTC. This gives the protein CASSSHPRNEQYF.

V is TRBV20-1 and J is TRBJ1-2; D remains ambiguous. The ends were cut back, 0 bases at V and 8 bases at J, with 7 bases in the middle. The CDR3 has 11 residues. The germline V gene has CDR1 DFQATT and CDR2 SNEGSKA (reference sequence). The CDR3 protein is CSARDQEGYTF. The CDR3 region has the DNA TGCAGTGCTAGAGATCAAGAGGGCTACACCTTC.

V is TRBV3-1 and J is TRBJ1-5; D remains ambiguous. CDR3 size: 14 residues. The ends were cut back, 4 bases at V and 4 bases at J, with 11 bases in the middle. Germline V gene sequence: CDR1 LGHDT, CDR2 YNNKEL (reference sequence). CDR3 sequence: CASSLTPGNQPQHF. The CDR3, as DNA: TGTGCCAGCAGCCTAACCCCCGGGAATCAGCCCCAGCATTTT.

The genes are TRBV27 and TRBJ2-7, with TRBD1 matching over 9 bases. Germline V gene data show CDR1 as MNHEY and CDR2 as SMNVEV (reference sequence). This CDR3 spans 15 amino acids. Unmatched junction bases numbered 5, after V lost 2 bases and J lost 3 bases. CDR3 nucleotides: TGTGCCAGCAGTTTAACGGGACAGGGTTTCTACGAGCAGTACTTC. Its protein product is CASSLTGQGFYEQYF.

DNA for the CDR3: TGTGCCAGCAGCCTATCGGGGAGCCATCAGCCCCAGCATTTT. Its translation: CASSLSGSHQPQHF. This chain connects TRBV9 to TRBJ1-5; D gene ambiguous. Germline V gene lookup returns CDR1 SGDLS and CDR2 YYNGEE. V was shortened by 4 bases and J by 5 bases, with 13 bases between the two germline ends. This CDR3 is built from 14 residues.

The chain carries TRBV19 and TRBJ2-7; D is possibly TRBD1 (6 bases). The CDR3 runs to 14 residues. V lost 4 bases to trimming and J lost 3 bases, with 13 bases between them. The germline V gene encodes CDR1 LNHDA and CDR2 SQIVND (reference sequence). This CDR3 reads CASSTQDSDYEQYF. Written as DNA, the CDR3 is TGTGCCAGTAGTACCCAGGACAGTGACTACGAGCAGTACTTC. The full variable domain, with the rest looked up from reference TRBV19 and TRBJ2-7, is DGGITQSPKYLFRKEGQNVTLSCEQNLNHDAMYWYRQDPGQGLRLIYYSQIVNDFQKGDIAEGYSVSREKKESFPLTVTSAQKNPTAFYLCASSTQDSDYEQYFGPGTRLTVT.

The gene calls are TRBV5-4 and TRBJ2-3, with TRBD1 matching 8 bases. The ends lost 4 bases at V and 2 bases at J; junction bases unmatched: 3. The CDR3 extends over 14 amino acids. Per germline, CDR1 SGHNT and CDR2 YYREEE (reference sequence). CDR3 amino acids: CASSEQGVTDTQYF. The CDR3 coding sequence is TGTGCCAGCAGCGAACAGGGGGTCACAGATACGCAGTATTTT.

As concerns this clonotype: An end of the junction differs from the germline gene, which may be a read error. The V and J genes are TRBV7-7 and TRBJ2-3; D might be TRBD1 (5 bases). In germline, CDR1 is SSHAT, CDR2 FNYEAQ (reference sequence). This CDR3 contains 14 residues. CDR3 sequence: CASSPQGGTDTQYF. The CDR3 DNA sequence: TGTGCTAGCAGCCCGCAGGGCGGCACAGATACGCAGTATTTT.

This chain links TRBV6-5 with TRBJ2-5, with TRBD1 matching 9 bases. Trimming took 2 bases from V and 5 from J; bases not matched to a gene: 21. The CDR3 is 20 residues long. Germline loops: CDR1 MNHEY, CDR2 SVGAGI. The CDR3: CASSYAAQGATPLAGETQYF. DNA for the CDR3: TGTGCCAGCAGTTACGCAGCACAGGGGGCCACCCCCCTAGCCGGGGAGACCCAGTACTTC.

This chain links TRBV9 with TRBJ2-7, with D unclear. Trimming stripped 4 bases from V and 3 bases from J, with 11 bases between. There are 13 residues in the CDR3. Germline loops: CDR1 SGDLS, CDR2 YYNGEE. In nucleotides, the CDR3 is TGTGCCAGCAGCCCCCACCCCGTCTACGAGCAGTACTTC. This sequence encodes CASSPHPVYEQYF.

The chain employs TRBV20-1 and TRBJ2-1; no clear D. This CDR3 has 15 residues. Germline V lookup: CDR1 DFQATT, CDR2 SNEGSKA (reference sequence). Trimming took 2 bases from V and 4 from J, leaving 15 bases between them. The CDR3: CSARPSGGSYNEQFF. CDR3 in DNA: TGCAGTGCTAGACCTTCAGGTGGGTCGTACAATGAGCAGTTCTTC.

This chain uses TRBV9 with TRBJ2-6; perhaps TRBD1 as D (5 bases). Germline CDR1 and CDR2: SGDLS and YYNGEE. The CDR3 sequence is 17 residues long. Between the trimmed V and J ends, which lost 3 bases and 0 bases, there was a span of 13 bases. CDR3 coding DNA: TGTGCCAGCAGCGACCCCCGACAGTACTCTGGGGCCAACGTCCTGACTTTC. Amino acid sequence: CASSDPRQYSGANVLTF.